A single T cell receptor beta chain is shown here with its context. This clonotype has a count of ten or more. What antigen it recognizes has not been identified. Base-call qualities are not available, and no considerably larger clone is one nucleotide away. This specimen comes from a study of T cells in Graves' hyperthyroidism and ophthalmopathy (dated by TCRdb to about 2019). Study-level background: Peripheral blood was collected at initial diagnosis, before any treatment. After blood sampling, hyperthyroidism patients were treated with methimazole at a starting dose of 30 mg daily, and ophthalmopathy patients were treated with high-dose intravenous methylprednisolone. The paper reports TCR Vbeta CDR3 sequencing of more than 120 peripheral blood samples: approximately 41 ophthalmopathy, fewer than 80 hyperthyroidism and 17 progressor patients. The roughly 91 discovery patients were randomly divided into training and test sets at a 7:3 ratio. TCR V-J signatures able to tell the groups apart were searched for in a discovery cohort of 90 to 100 patients, of whom around 42 had Graves' ophthalmopathy and more than 55 had stable Graves' hyperthyroidism. In several Graves' hyperthyroidism patients, the study also compared T-cell repertoires from thyroid tissue with T-cell repertoires from blood. Prospective prediction of ophthalmopathy was tested in an independent validation cohort of fewer than 20 hyperthyroidism patients and approximately 17 patients who later progressed to ophthalmopathy.

Amplification of TCR beta CDR3 regions was carried out from RNA transcripts. For the first round of RT-PCR on the TCR CDR3, the HTBI primer set was used together with the Qiagen OneStep RT-PCR kit. Libraries were constructed in a second round of multiplex PCR, after which size selection and purification were performed. Libraries were sequenced paired-end with 100 bp reads on an Illumina HiSeq2000. Concerning the study's data processing: SOAPnuke was used to process the raw data, removing reads that contained adapters or uncalled bases, had a mean Phred below 15, or lacked an exact match to the constant primer or identifier. High-quality paired reads were merged with COPE v1.2.5, and unique nucleotide sequences were defined as clonotypes. MiTCR v1.1 was used to align the clonotypes against IMGT TRBV, TRBD and TRBJ reference segments. The analysis was restricted to V-J combinations with a frequency above 0.0001, which together covered 99.2% of the repertoires. A TCS score was defined as the ratio of F50 (clonal expansion) to E x V (chaos), with BLOSUM62-based TCRdist applied between CDR3 peptides within each V-J. Welch's t-statistics and random forest reduced fewer than 600 V-J features to 13, which were used in a naive Bayes classifier (R e1071). The raw public data were reprocessed by TCRdb itself: fastp quality trimming at Q25, MiXCR clonotype calling, in-frame beta chains only. Each CDR3 protein appears once, grouped with its most common genes and DNA. V and J calls and clone size were set by TCRdb, not the authors. The sample table lists hundreds of thousands of distinct CDR3 sequences, around a quarter of them with a count of one. The leading ten clones occupy roughly 12% of the sample.

Trimming costs V 4 bases and J 0 bases, and their ends lie 5 bases apart. From the germline V gene, CDR1 is SGHRS and CDR2 is YFSETQ. Reading from cysteine to phenylalanine, the CDR3 counts 13 amino acids. The only DNA kept is the CDR3, 39 bases in frame from the first base. Ophthalmopathy patients had moderately to severely active disease, with a Clinical Activity Score of 3 or more, a NOSPECS grade of 4 or more, and a disease duration of less than 3 months. The study excluded patients with uncontrolled infections, other autoimmune diseases, pregnancy or lactation. Diagnoses were established on the basis of clinical symptoms, serum thyroxine and TRAb, thyroid ultrasound, and orbital computed tomography. PBMCs were separated from roughly 9.6 ml of fresh peripheral blood using Ficoll-Paque density gradient centrifugation. Total RNA was extracted with Trizol reagent, and quality was checked on an Agilent 2100 Bioanalyzer.

Overall study results and their limits: Sample size was not statistically predetermined, and investigators were not blinded to group allocation. Most expanded thyroid clonotypes (frequency above 0.001) were also detected in blood, suggesting blood repertoires may reflect thyroid immune responses. A 13 V-J signature model separated ophthalmopathy from stable hyperthyroidism, with approximately 87% sensitivity and 81% to 82% specificity in cross-validation and 80%/75% in testing. During validation, the model predicted progression to ophthalmopathy a median of roughly 7.1 months ahead of onset, with more than 60% sensitivity and about 72% specificity.

The sequenced sample was blood. This sequence was found in a woman under 40 with Graves' ophthalmopathy. The chain links TRBV5-1 with TRBJ1-3; no D gene is confidently identified. The CDR3 in this case is CASSVSSGNTIYF. The nucleotide sequence is given as TGCGCCAGCAGCGTGAGCTCTGGAAACACCATATATTTT.